This T cell receptor (beta chain) was observed in a study of blood T cell repertoires in COVID-19. Participants spanned ages roughly 18 to 95 years and resided in 20 to 30 US areas. Participant-given clinical history determined each cohort assignment. Original data processing: Nucleated cell number was recorded as an estimate derived from reference gene primer amplification. Clones were sequenced by immunoSEQ multiplex PCR, and TCRdb holds only the in-frame ones, with some missing. The V and J calls and clone size come from that table; D and trimming were worked out from the DNA. The profile covers 130,000 or so clones, with 84% appearing a single time and 2.4% taken by the ten largest. CDR3 length: 15 amino acids. Germline V gene data show CDR1 as MNHEY and CDR2 as SVGAGI. V was trimmed by 2 bases and J by 5 bases, leaving 10 bases between them.

J is TRBJ1-6 and V is TRBV6-5; D is unresolved. The specimen sequenced was PBMCs or T cells enriched from blood (not recorded which). This TCR was recovered from a man aged 40-55 years with acute COVID-19. Written as DNA, the CDR3 is TGTGCCAGCAGTTACGGTGGGCAGAATAATTCACCCCTCCACTTT. It is translated as CASSYGGQNNSPLHF.